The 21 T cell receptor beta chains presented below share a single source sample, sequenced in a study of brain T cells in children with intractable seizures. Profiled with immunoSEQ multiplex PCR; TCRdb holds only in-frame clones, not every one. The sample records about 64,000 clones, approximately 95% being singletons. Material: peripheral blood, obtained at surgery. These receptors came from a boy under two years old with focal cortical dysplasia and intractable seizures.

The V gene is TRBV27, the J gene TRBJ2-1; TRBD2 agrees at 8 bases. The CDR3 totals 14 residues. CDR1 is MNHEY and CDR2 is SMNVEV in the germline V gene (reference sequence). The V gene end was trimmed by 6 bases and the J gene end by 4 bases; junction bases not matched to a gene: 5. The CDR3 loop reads CASRPGLGYNEQFF. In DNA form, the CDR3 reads TGTGCCAGCAGGCCGGGACTAGGATACAATGAGCAGTTCTTC.

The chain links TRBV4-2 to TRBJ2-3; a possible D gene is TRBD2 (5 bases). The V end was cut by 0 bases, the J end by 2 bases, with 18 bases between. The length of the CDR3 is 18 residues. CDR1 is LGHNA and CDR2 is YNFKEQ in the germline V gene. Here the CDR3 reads CASSQEWARTFLTDTQYF. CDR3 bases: TGTGCCAGCAGCCAAGAATGGGCCAGGACTTTTCTCACAGATACGCAGTATTTT.

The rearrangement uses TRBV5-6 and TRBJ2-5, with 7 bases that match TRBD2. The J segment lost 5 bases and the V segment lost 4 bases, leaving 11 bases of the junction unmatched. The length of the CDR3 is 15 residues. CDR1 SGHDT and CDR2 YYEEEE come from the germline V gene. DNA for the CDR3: TGTGCCAGCAGCGGGAGGGGTCGTAAGTCGGAGACCCAGTACTTC. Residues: CASSGRGRKSETQYF.

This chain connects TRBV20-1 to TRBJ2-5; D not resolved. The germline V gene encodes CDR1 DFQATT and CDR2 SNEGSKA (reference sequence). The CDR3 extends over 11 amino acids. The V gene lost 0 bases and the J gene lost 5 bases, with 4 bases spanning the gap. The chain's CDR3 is CSARDMETQYF. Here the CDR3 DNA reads TGCAGTGCTAGAGATATGGAGACCCAGTACTTC.

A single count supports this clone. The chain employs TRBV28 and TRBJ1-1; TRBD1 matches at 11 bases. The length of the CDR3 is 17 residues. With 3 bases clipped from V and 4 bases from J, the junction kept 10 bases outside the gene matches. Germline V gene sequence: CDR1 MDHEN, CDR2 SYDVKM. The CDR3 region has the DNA TGTGCCAGCAGTTTCTTAGCCCACGGGACAGGGGGCACTGAAGCTTTCTTT. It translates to CASSFLAHGTGGTEAFF.

The CDR3 DNA reads as TGCGCCAGCAGCCAAGATTTGATAGACCCCAATGAGCAGTTCTTC. It specifies CASSQDLIDPNEQFF. The V call is TRBV4-3, the J call TRBJ2-1; D not certain. V gave up 0 bases and J gave up 6 bases, with 12 bases separating them. In germline, CDR1 is LGHNA, CDR2 YSLEER. This CDR3 is built from 15 residues.

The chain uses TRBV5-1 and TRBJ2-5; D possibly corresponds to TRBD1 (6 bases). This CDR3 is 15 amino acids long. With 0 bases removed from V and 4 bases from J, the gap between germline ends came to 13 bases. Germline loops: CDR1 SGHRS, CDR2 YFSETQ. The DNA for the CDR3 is TGCGCCAGCAGCTTGGATCTGGGCAGGGGAGAGACCCAGTACTTC. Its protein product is CASSLDLGRGETQYF. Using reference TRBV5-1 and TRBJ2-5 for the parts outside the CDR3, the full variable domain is KAGVTQTPRYLIKTRGQQVTLSCSPISGHRSVSWYQQTPGQGLQFLFEYFSETQRNKGNFPGRFSGRQFSNSRSEMNVSTLELGDSALYLCASSLDLGRGETQYFGPGTRLLVL.

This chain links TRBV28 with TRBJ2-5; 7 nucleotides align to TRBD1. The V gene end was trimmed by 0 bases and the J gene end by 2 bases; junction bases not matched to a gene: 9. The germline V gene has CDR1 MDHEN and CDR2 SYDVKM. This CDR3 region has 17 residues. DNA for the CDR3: TGTGCCAGCAGTTTATGGATCGGCTCGGGACAGCAAGAGACCCAGTACTTC. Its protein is CASSLWIGSGQQETQYF.

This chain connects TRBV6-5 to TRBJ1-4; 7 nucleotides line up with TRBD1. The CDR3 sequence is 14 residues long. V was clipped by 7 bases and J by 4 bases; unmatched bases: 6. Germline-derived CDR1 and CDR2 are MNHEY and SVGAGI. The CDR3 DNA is TGTGCCAGCACCTTGACAGGGAATAATGAAAAACTGTTTTTT. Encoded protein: CASTLTGNNEKLFF.

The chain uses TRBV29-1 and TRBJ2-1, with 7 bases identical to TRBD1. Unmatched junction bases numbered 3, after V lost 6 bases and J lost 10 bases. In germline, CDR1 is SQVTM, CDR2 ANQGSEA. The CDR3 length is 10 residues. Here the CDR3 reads CSVSTGEQFF. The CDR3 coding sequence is TGCAGCGTCTCGACAGGGGAGCAGTTCTTC.

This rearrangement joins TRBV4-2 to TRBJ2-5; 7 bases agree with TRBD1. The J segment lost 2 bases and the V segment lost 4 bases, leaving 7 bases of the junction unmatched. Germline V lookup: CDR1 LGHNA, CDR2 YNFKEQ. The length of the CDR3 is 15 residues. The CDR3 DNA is TGTGCCAGCAGCCTCCGGGACAGCCGACAAGAGACCCAGTACTTC. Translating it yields CASSLRDSRQETQYF.

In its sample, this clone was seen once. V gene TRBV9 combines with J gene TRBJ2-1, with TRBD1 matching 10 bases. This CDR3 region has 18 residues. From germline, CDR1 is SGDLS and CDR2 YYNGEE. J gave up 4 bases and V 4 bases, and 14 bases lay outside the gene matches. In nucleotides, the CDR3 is TGTGCCAGCAGCCCCCGGGACAGGGGACCGATAGCTTACAATGAGCAGTTCTTC. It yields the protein CASSPRDRGPIAYNEQFF.

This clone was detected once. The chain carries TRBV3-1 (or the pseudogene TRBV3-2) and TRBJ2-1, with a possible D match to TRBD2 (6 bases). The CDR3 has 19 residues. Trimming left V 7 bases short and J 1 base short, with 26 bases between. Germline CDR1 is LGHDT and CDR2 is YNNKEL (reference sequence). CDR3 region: CASTTANRTSSGSYNEQFF. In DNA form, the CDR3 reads TGTGCCAGCACCACAGCCAATAGAACTAGCTCGGGGTCCTACAATGAGCAGTTCTTC.

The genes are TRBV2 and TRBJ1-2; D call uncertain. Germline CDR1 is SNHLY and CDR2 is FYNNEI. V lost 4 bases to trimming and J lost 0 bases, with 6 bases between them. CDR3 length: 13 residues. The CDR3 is CASSGAANYGYTF. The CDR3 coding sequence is TGTGCCAGCAGTGGGGCAGCTAACTATGGCTACACCTTC.

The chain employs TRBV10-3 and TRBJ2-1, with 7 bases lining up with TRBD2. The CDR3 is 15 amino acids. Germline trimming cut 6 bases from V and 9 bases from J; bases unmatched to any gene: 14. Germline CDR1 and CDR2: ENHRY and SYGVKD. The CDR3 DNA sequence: TGTGCCATCAGCCCAACTAGCGCGTCTGGAGGTGAGCAGTTCTTC. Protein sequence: CAISPTSASGGEQFF.

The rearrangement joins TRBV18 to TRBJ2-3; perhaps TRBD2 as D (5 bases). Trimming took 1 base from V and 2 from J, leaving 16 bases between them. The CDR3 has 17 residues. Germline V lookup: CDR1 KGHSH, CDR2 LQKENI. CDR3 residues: CASSPLLLRAATDTQYF. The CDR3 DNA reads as TGTGCCAGCTCACCACTCCTCTTGAGGGCCGCCACAGATACGCAGTATTTT.

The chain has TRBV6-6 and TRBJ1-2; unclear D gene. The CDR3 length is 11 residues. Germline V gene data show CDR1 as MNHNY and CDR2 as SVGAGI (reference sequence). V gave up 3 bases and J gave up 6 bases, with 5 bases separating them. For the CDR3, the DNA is TGTGCCAGCAGTTATGCGGATGGCTACACCTTC. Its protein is CASSYADGYTF.

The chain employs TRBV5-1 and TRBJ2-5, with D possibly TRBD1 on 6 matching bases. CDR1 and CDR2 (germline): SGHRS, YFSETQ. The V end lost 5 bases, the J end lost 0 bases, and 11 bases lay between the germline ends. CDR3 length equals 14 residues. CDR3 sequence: CASRPDRNQETQYF. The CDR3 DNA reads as TGCGCCAGCAGACCCGACAGGAACCAAGAGACCCAGTACTTC.

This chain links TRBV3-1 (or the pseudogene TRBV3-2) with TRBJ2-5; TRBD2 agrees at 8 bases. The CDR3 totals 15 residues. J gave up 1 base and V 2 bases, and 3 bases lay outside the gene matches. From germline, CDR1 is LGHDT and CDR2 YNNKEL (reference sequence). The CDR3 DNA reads TGTGCCAGCAGCCAACGTACTAGCGGCCAAGAGACCCAGTACTTC. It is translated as CASSQRTSGQETQYF.

The CDR3 nucleotides are TGCGCCAGCAGCTCAAGGTTGGACAGCTCCTACAATGAGCAGTTCTTC. Translated, it gives CASSSRLDSSYNEQFF. The chain is built from TRBV5-1 and TRBJ2-1, with a possible D match to TRBD1 (6 bases). The CDR3 consists of 16 residues. The germline CDR1 and CDR2 sequences are SGHRS and YFSETQ. V was cut by 3 bases and J by 0 bases, with 13 bases left in between. Full variable domain (rest looked up from reference TRBV5-1 and TRBJ2-1): KAGVTQTPRYLIKTRGQQVTLSCSPISGHRSVSWYQQTPGQGLQFLFEYFSETQRNKGNFPGRFSGRQFSNSRSEMNVSTLELGDSALYLCASSSRLDSSYNEQFFGPGTRLTVL.

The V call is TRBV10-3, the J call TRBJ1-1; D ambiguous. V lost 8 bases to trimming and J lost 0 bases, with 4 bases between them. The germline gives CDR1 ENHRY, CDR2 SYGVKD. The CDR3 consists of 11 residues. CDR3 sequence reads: CAISMNTEAFF. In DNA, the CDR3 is TGTGCCATCTCGATGAACACTGAAGCTTTCTTT.